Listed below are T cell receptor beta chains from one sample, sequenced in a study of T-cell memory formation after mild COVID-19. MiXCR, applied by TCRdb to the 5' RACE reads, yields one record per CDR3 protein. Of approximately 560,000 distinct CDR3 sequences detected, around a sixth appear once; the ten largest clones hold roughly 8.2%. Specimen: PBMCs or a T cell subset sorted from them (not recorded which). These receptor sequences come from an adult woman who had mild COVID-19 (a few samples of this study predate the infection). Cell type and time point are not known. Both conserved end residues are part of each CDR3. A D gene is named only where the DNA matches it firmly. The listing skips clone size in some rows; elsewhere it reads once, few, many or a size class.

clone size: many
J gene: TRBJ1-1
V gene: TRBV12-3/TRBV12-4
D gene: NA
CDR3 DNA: TGTGCCAGCAGGATGAGACGGGACACTGAAGCTTTCTTT
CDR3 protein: CASRMRRDTEAFF

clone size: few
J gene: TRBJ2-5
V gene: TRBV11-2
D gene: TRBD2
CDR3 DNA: TGTGCCAGCAGCTCCCAGGGAGGGATACAAGAGACCCAGTACTTC
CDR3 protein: CASSSQGGIQETQYF

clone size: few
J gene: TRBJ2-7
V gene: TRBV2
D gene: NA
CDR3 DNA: TGTGCCAGCACCCCGGACTCGATAACCTACGAGCAGTACTTC
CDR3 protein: CASTPDSITYEQYF

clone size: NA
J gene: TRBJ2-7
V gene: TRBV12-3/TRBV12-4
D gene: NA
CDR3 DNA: TGTGCCAGCAGTCCAGGGGCAGGGGAGCAGTACTTC
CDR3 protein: CASSPGAGEQYF

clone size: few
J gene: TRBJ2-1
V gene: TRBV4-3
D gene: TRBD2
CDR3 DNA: TGCGCCAGCAGCCAAGATCTAGCGGAGTCCTACAATGAGCAGTTCTTC
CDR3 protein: CASSQDLAESYNEQFF

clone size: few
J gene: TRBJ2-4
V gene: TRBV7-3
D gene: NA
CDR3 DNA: TGTGCCAGCAGCTTAAGGAATGGATGGGGGAGGACGCTACAAGGGGACATTCAGTACTTC
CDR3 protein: CASSLRNGWGRTLQGDIQYF

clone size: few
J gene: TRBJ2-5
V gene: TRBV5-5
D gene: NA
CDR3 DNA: TGTGCCAGCAGACCGACGCCAGGGGCTATCGAGACCCAGTACTTC
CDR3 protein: CASRPTPGAIETQYF

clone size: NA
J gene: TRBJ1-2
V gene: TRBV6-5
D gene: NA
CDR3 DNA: TGTGCCAGCAGCCCCGAGGGGGGGACGGGAGGTGGCTACACCTTC
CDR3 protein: CASSPEGGTGGGYTF

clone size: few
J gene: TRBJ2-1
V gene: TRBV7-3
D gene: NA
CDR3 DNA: TGTGCCAGCAGCCTGGGTAGGGGTAGTGAGCAGTTCTTC
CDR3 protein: CASSLGRGSEQFF

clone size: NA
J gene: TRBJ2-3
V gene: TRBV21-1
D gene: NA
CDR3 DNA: TGTGCCAGCAGCAAAGGGAGGGTCGGTAGCACAGATACGCAGTATTTT
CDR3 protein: CASSKGRVGSTDTQYF

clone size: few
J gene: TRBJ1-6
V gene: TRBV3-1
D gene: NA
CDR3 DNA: TGTGCCAGCAGCCAAGGCGGTGGCTTTGGCTCACCCCTCCACTTT
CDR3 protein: CASSQGGGFGSPLHF

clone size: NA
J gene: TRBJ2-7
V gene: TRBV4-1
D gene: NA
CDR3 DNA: TGCGCCAGCAGCCAAGATCGGGCAATCTTGAGGCTTGCCGACGAGCAGTACTTC
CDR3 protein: CASSQDRAILRLADEQYF

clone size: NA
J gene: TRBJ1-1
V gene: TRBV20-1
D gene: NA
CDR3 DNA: TGCAGTGCTAGTTCCCCAGCATCGCCTTTGGGCACTGAAGCTTTCTTT
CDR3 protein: CSASSPASPLGTEAFF

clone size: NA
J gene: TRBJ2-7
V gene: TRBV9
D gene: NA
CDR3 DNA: TGTGCCAGCAGCCTCCGTTGGGACCCCGGCGGCGAGCAGTACTTC
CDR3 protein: CASSLRWDPGGEQYF

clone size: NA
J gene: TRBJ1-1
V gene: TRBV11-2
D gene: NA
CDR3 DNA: TGTGCCAGCAGCTCCGCGAAGGGCCTGAACACTGAAGCTTTCTTT
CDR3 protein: CASSSAKGLNTEAFF

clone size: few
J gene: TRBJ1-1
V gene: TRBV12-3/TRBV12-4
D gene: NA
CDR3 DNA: TGTGCCAGCAGTCCAGGCTTCAACACTGAAGCTTTCTTT
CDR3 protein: CASSPGFNTEAFF

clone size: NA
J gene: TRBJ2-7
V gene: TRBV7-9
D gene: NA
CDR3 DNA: TGTGCCAGCAGCCATACCGACAGGTCAAGGGTGGACGAGCAGTACTTC
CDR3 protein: CASSHTDRSRVDEQYF

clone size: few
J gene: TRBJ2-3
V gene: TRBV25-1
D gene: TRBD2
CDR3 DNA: TGTGCCAGCGAAGCGGGAGAGGCAGATACGCAGTATTTT
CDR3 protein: CASEAGEADTQYF

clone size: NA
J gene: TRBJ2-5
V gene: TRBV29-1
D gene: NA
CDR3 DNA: TGCAGCGTTGAAGAATGGCAGGCGGGTGCCAGAGAGACCCAGTACTTC
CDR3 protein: CSVEEWQAGARETQYF

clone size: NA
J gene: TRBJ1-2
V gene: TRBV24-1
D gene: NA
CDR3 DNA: TGTGCCACCAGGGACAGTAATTACTATGGCTACACCTTC
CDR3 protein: CATRDSNYYGYTF

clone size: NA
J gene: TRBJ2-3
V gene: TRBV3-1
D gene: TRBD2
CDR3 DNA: TGTGCCAGCAGCCTCAGTAGGGCTAGCGGGGGAACAGATACGCAGTATTTT
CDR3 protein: CASSLSRASGGTDTQYF

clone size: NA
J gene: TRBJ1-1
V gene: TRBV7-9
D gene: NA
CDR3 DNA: TGTGCCAGCAGCGCGACGGACAGAGGAACTGAAGCTTTCTTT
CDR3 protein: CASSATDRGTEAFF

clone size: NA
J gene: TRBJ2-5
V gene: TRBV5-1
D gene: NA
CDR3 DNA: TGCGCCAGCAGCGAGGGACCGCAGATCCAAGAGACACAGTACTTC
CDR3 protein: CASSEGPQIQETQYF

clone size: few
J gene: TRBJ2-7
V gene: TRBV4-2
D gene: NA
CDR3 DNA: TGTGCCAGCAGCCAAGGGGACCGTTCCTACGAGCAGTACTTC
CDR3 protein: CASSQGDRSYEQYF

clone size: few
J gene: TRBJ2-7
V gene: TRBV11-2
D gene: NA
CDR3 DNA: TGTGCCAGCAGCTTAATGGCCCCCGAGCAGTACTTC
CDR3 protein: CASSLMAPEQYF

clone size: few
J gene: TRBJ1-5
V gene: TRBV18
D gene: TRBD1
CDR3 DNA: TGTGCCAGCTCAGATCAGGGGGATCAGCCCCAGCATTTT
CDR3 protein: CASSDQGDQPQHF

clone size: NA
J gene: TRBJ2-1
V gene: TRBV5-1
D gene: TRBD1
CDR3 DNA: TGCGCCAGCAGCTTGGTGCCGACAGGGGGAAATGAGCAGTTCTTC
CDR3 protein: CASSLVPTGGNEQFF

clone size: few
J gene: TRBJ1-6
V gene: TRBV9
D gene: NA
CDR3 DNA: TGTGCCAGCAGCGGAGATTGGGGAGGTGGTAATTCACCCCTCCACTTT
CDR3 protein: CASSGDWGGGNSPLHF

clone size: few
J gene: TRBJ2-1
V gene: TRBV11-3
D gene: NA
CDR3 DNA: TGTGCCAGCAGCCCCAACTACAGGGATGAGCAGTTCTTC
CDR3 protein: CASSPNYRDEQFF

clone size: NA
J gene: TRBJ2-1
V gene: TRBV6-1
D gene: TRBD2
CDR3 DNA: TGTGCCAGCAGCCATCCCCCAGGGACTAGCGGGAGTTTGAATGAGCAGTTCTTC
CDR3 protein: CASSHPPGTSGSLNEQFF

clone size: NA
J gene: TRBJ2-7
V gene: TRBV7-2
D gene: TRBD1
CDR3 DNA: TGTGCCAGCACCCGGAAGGTGGGACAGGGACCCCACGAGCAGTACTTC
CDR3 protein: CASTRKVGQGPHEQYF

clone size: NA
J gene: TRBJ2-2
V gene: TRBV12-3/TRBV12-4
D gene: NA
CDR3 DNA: TGTGCCAGTGATTTGGAATCGAACACCGGGGAGCTGTTTTTT
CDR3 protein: CASDLESNTGELFF

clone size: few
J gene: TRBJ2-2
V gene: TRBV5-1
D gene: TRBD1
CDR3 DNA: TGCGCCAGCAGCCTCGGACAGGAGATCACCGGGGAGCTGTTTTTT
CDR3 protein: CASSLGQEITGELFF

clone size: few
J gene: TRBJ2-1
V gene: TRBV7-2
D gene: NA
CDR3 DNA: TGTGCCAGCAGCTCCTACAGGGATGAGCAGTTCTTC
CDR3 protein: CASSSYRDEQFF

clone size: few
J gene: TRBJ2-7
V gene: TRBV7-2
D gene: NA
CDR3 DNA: TGTGCCAGCAGCTTCCGGGACTCCAGTTTGTACTTC
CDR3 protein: CASSFRDSSLYF

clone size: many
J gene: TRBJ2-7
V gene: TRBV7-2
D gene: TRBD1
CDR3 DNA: TGTGCCAGCAGCCGGGACAGGCGTCTCTACGAGCAGTACTTC
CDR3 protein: CASSRDRRLYEQYF

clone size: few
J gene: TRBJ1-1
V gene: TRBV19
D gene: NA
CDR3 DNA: TGTGCCAGTAGTATAGGGGGCGCGGGATTGATGAACACTGAAGCTTTCTTT
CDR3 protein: CASSIGGAGLMNTEAFF

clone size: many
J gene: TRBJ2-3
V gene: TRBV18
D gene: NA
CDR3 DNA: TGTGCCAGCTCACCCCCGAGTCGCAGGACCTTCACAGATACGCAGTATTTT
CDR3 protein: CASSPPSRRTFTDTQYF

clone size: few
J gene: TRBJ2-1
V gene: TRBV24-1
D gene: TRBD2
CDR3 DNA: TGTGCCACCAGTGATCTCGCGGGGGGGGCCTCCTACAATGAGCAGTTCTTC
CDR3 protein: CATSDLAGGASYNEQFF

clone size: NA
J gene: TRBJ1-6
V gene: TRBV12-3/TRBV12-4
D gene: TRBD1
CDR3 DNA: TGTGCCAGCAGCTGGGACAGCTTTTCACCCCTCCACTTT
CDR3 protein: CASSWDSFSPLHF